Listed here are 28 T cell receptor beta chains from one sample, sequenced in a study of low-dose radiotherapy and immunotherapy resistance in tumors. TRAV- and TRBV-specific primers were used for first-strand cDNA, which covered alpha and beta chains. TCRs were amplified for approximately 21 PCR cycles with a constant-region primer and V-primer adapter. TCRdb re-derived calls from the reads in MiXCR, one entry per CDR3 protein. The sample comprises thousands of distinct CDR3 sequences, about 57% of which are singletons, and approximately 11% rests with the top ten. The source is a human donor with advanced metastatic prostate, ovarian, gallbladder or colorectal cancer (not recorded which). This table probably holds off-target reads from a library built for another chain.

This clonotype was counted only a few times. The chain is built from TRBV12-3 or TRBV12-4 and TRBJ1-2; 10 bases line up with TRBD1. The junction had 4 bases not matched to a gene; V was cut back by 3 bases and J by 6 bases. The CDR3 is 14 amino acids. This CDR3 reads CASSFGTGANGYTF. CDR3 in DNA: TGTGCCAGCAGTTTTGGGACAGGGGCAAATGGCTACACCTTC.

The chain recombines TRBV5-1 with TRBJ2-2; D remains ambiguous. The germline gives CDR1 SGHRS, CDR2 YFSETQ. The CDR3 has 14 residues. The V gene lost 1 base and the J gene lost 6 bases, with 10 bases spanning the gap. In DNA form, the CDR3 reads TGCGCCAGCAGCTTGAGTACGTCTGCCGGGGAGCTGTTTTTT. As protein: CASSLSTSAGELFF.

The rearrangement links TRBV11-2 to TRBJ2-3, with D perhaps TRBD2 (5 bases). Germline lookup yields CDR1 SGHAT and CDR2 FQNNGV. The V end was cut by 0 bases, the J end by 14 bases, with 15 bases between. CDR3 length: 13 amino acids. The CDR3 region has the DNA TGTGCCAGCAGCTTAGATATTTCTCGTAGCGTGTATTTT. It is translated as CASSLDISRSVYF.

This clonotype has more than one count but fewer than ten. This rearrangement joins TRBV10-3 to TRBJ2-1, with D perhaps matching TRBD2 (5 bases). Germline CDR1 reads ENHRY; CDR2 reads SYGVKD. V shed 4 bases and J shed 5 bases, with 6 bases lying between them. This CDR3 spans 12 amino acids. CDR3 DNA sequence: TGTGCCATCAGTGGGACTCACAATGAGCAGTTCTTC. This sequence encodes CAISGTHNEQFF.

This clonotype was seen a handful of times. This rearrangement joins TRBV5-1 to TRBJ2-2; D is undetermined. Germline CDR1 and CDR2: SGHRS and YFSETQ. This CDR3 contains 14 residues. The V and J ends lost 1 base and 6 bases respectively, with 10 bases between them. CDR3 bases: TGCGCCAGCAGCTTGAATGCGGACGCCGGGGAGCTGTTTTTT. Its protein product is CASSLNADAGELFF.

This chain uses TRBV7-4 with TRBJ1-3; D is possibly TRBD1 (6 bases). The germline V gene has CDR1 SGHVT and CDR2 SQSDAQ. The CDR3 is 16 residues long. The CDR3 sequence is CASGLDPGTLGNTIYF. Written as DNA, the CDR3 is TGTGCTAGTGGTTTAGATCCCGGGACACTCGGAAACACCATATATTTT.

The chain's CDR3 is CSARDLVGGETDTQYF. CDR3 DNA sequence: TGCAGTGCTAGAGATCTTGTTGGGGGGGAAACAGATACGCAGTATTTT. The rearrangement joins TRBV20-1 to TRBJ2-3; TRBD2 agrees at 7 bases. CDR1 is DFQATT and CDR2 is SNEGSKA in the germline V gene (reference sequence). CDR3 size: 16 residues. The trim removed 0 bases at V and 3 bases at J, leaving 9 bases unmatched.

J is TRBJ1-2 and V is TRBV19, with D perhaps TRBD1 (6 bases). The germline V gene has CDR1 LNHDA and CDR2 SQIVND (reference sequence). This CDR3 contains 15 residues. V gave up 5 bases and J gave up 2 bases, with 15 bases separating them. The CDR3 DNA reads as TGTGCCAGTAGTTTGCACAGGGACCGCAACTATGGCTACACCTTC. Its translation: CASSLHRDRNYGYTF.

The V gene is TRBV7-8, the J gene TRBJ2-3; D may be TRBD2 (6 bases). CDR1 and CDR2 (germline): SGHVS, FQNEAQ. The CDR3 consists of 14 residues. Trimming shortened V by 8 bases and J by 0 bases, and 12 bases separated the two germline ends. As DNA, the CDR3 is TGTGCCAGCTTCCGGGGGTCTAGCACAGATACGCAGTATTTT. Translated: CASFRGSSTDTQYF.

The chain employs TRBV30 and TRBJ2-1; D is perhaps TRBD1 (6 bases). This CDR3 is built from 14 residues. The germline V and J ends were trimmed by 5 bases and 5 bases, with 16 bases remaining between them. CDR1 and CDR2 (germline): GTSNPN, SVGIG (reference sequence). In DNA form, the CDR3 reads TGTGCCTGGGAGCAGGGGATAAAAAACAATGAGCAGTTCTTC. Amino acid sequence: CAWEQGIKNNEQFF.

The chain recombines TRBV5-6 with TRBJ1-3; D not certain. Germline V gene sequence: CDR1 SGHDT, CDR2 YYEEEE. The ends were cut back, 6 bases at V and 0 bases at J, with 13 bases in the middle. The CDR3 is 15 amino acids. Here the CDR3 reads CASTTSGSSGNTIYF. CDR3 nucleotide sequence: TGTGCCAGCACCACATCGGGGAGCTCTGGAAACACCATATATTTT.

The DNA of the CDR3 is TGTGCCAGCAGCTTTTTAGGGACAGGGAAGAATGAGCAGTTCTTC. Its translation: CASSFLGTGKNEQFF. The genes are TRBV7-3 and TRBJ2-1, with 9 bases lining up with TRBD1. CDR3 length: 15 residues. The germline gives CDR1 SGHTA, CDR2 FQGTGA. Losses at the gene ends were 3 bases for V and 7 bases for J; bases not matched to a gene: 7.

This clonotype was counted only a few times. This chain connects TRBV5-1 to TRBJ2-1; D remains unclear. The length of the CDR3 is 13 residues. Germline V lookup: CDR1 SGHRS, CDR2 YFSETQ. The V and J ends lost 5 bases and 5 bases respectively, with 11 bases between them. The chain's CDR3 is CASRVDADNEQFF. CDR3 in DNA: TGCGCCAGCAGGGTCGATGCAGACAATGAGCAGTTCTTC.

The chain employs TRBV19 and TRBJ2-3; 10 bases map to TRBD2. The trim removed 5 bases at V and 6 bases at J, leaving 11 bases unmatched. This CDR3 comprises 16 residues. Germline V lookup: CDR1 LNHDA, CDR2 SQIVND (reference sequence). The CDR3 DNA follows: TGTGCCAGTAGTCCCAATCTAGCGGGAGCCGGGGATACGCAGTATTTT. It codes for CASSPNLAGAGDTQYF.

This clonotype has just a few counts. The chain combines TRBV6-6 with TRBJ2-7, with 10 bases identical to TRBD2. This CDR3 comprises 14 residues. The germline V gene encodes CDR1 MNHNY and CDR2 SVGAGI (reference sequence). Germline trimming cut 8 bases from V and 7 bases from J; bases unmatched to any gene: 11. CDR3 amino acids: CASAPAGGYPEQYF. The CDR3 DNA reads TGTGCCAGCGCTCCAGCGGGGGGGTACCCTGAGCAGTACTTC.

In its sample, this clonotype ranks as large. The V gene is TRBV5-8, the J gene TRBJ2-7; D tentatively fits TRBD1 or TRBD2 (5 bases each). The V gene lost 3 bases and the J gene lost 2 bases, with 12 bases spanning the gap. The CDR3 length is 14 residues. Germline loops: CDR1 SGHTS, CDR2 YDEGEE. The CDR3 region has the DNA TGTGCCAGCAGCTGGACGGGACCTCCCTACGAGCAGTACTTC. Its translation: CASSWTGPPYEQYF.

The chain uses TRBV6-5 and TRBJ2-7; a possible D gene is TRBD2 (6 bases). V was pared by 6 bases and J by 3 bases, with 15 bases between. The CDR3 runs to 14 residues. CDR1 MNHEY and CDR2 SVGAGI come from the germline V gene. As DNA, the CDR3 is TGTGCCAGCAGGGGGACTGCTACCTACTACGAGCAGTACTTC. This sequence encodes CASRGTATYYEQYF.

This clonotype has more than one count but fewer than ten. The chain uses TRBV20-1 and TRBJ2-4; D is possibly TRBD1 or TRBD2 (6 bases each). With 4 bases removed from V and 1 base from J, the gap between germline ends came to 17 bases. Germline V gene data show CDR1 as DFQATT and CDR2 as SNEGSKA (reference sequence). CDR3 length equals 16 residues. This CDR3 reads CSATPLGGPAKNIQYF. The CDR3 DNA is TGCAGTGCTACTCCTCTGGGGGGCCCGGCCAAAAACATTCAGTACTTC.

This clonotype was counted between two and nine times. This chain links TRBV12-3 or TRBV12-4 with TRBJ2-3, with D perhaps TRBD1 (6 bases). The CDR3 is 15 amino acids. Deletions cut 3 bases from V and 0 bases from J, with 10 bases between. The CDR3 DNA reads TGTGCCAGCAGTTTTCGGACAGCCAGCACAGATACGCAGTATTTT. Translation: CASSFRTASTDTQYF.

The chain links TRBV5-4 to TRBJ1-2, with a possible D match to TRBD1 (5 bases). The CDR3 spans 12 residues. Germline CDR1 SGHNT, CDR2 YYREEE (reference sequence). Between the trimmed V and J ends, which lost 3 bases and 4 bases, there was a span of 7 bases. The CDR3 nucleotides are TGTGCCAGCAGCTCGGACATCTATGGCTACACCTTC. Translated: CASSSDIYGYTF.

The chain employs TRBV20-1 and TRBJ2-1; 10 bases line up with TRBD2. CDR1 and CDR2 from the germline V gene are DFQATT and SNEGSKA (reference sequence). J lost 8 bases, V lost 1 base, and 11 bases had no gene match. The CDR3 has 16 amino acids. DNA of the CDR3: TGCAGTGCTAGAGGGTTTGGAGCGGGAGGGGGGGATGAGCAGTTCTTC. Translation gives CSARGFGAGGGDEQFF.

This clonotype occurred a few times. The rearrangement joins TRBV18 to TRBJ2-3; 8 positions agree with TRBD2. V was clipped by 2 bases and J by 4 bases; unmatched bases: 5. Germline V gene sequence: CDR1 KGHSH, CDR2 LQKENI. The CDR3 covers 15 residues. CDR3 protein: CASSPLAGPADTQYF. The CDR3 DNA is TGTGCCAGCTCACCATTAGCGGGACCGGCAGATACGCAGTATTTT.

V usage is TRBV7-2 and J usage is TRBJ2-1; no clear D. The CDR3 is made up of 11 amino acids. Germline V gene data show CDR1 as SGHTA and CDR2 as FQGNSA. Trimming shortened V by 4 bases and J by 3 bases, and 1 base separated the two germline ends. CDR3 sequence: CASSYYNEQFF. The CDR3 bases are TGTGCCAGCAGCTACTACAATGAGCAGTTCTTC. The full variable domain, with the rest looked up from reference TRBV7-2 and TRBJ2-1, is GAGVSQSPSNKVTEKGKDVELRCDPISGHTALYWYRQSLGQGLEFLIYFQGNSAPDKSGLPSDRFSAERTGGSVSTLTIQRTQQEDSAVYLCASSYYNEQFFGPGTRLTVL.

CDR3 sequence reads: CASSTLASGLLRYEQYF. The CDR3, as DNA: TGTGCCAGTAGTACCCTCGCCTCGGGACTGCTACGCTACGAGCAGTACTTC. The chain carries TRBV19 and TRBJ2-7, with D maybe TRBD2 (6 bases). CDR1 is LNHDA, CDR2 SQIVND, per germline (reference sequence). This CDR3 comprises 17 residues. The germline V and J ends were trimmed by 4 bases and 3 bases, with 22 bases remaining between them.

The J gene is TRBJ2-5, the V gene TRBV6-8, with a possible D match to TRBD2 (6 bases). Per the germline V gene, CDR1 is MNHGY and CDR2 is SAAAGT. The CDR3 covers 14 residues. V was pared by 0 bases and J by 4 bases, with 9 bases between. This chain's CDR3 is CASSYSPGGETQYF. For the CDR3, the DNA is TGTGCCAGCAGTTACTCGCCCGGGGGAGAGACCCAGTACTTC.

The rearrangement joins TRBV25-1 to TRBJ2-6; D is uncertain. CDR1 is MGHDK, CDR2 SYGVNS, per germline. The CDR3 is 15 amino acids. V dropped 2 bases and J dropped 2 bases, with 7 bases sitting between them. CDR3 sequence reads: CASSEGVAGANVLTF. In nucleotides, the CDR3 is TGTGCCAGCAGTGAAGGGGTTGCTGGGGCCAACGTCCTGACTTTC.

The rearrangement links TRBV2 to TRBJ2-1; D possibly matches TRBD1 or TRBD2 (5 bases each). In germline, CDR1 is SNHLY, CDR2 FYNNEI. The CDR3 covers 16 residues. V was clipped by 6 bases and J by 6 bases, with 21 bases between them. CDR3 residues: CASSLLEGQEGNEQFF. DNA for the CDR3: TGTGCCAGCAGCCTACTAGAGGGGCAAGAAGGCAATGAGCAGTTCTTC.

This clonotype has a handful of counts. The chain links TRBV10-2 to TRBJ2-1; weak D call: TRBD1 (6 bases). The V and J ends lost 5 bases and 4 bases respectively, with 18 bases between them. CDR3 length: 16 residues. The V gene's germline CDR1 is WSHSY and CDR2 SAAADI. The CDR3 spells CASSRQDRRVYNEQFF. Written as DNA, the CDR3 is TGCGCCAGCAGTAGACAGGACCGCCGAGTATACAATGAGCAGTTCTTC.